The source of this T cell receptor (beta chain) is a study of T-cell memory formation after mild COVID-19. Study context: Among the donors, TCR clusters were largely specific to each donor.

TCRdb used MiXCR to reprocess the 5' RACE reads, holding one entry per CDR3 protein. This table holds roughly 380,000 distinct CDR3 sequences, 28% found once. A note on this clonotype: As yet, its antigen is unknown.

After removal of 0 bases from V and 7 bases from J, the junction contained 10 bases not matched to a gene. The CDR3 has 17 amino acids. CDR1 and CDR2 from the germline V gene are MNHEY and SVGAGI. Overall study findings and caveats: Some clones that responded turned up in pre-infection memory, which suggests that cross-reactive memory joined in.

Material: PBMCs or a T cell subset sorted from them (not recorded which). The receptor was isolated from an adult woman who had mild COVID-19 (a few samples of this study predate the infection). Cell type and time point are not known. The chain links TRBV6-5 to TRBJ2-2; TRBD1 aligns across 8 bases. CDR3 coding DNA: TGTGCCAGCAGTTACTCTCCGTTCAGGGGGCGCATCGGGGAGCTGTTTTTT. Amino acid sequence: CASSYSPFRGRIGELFF.